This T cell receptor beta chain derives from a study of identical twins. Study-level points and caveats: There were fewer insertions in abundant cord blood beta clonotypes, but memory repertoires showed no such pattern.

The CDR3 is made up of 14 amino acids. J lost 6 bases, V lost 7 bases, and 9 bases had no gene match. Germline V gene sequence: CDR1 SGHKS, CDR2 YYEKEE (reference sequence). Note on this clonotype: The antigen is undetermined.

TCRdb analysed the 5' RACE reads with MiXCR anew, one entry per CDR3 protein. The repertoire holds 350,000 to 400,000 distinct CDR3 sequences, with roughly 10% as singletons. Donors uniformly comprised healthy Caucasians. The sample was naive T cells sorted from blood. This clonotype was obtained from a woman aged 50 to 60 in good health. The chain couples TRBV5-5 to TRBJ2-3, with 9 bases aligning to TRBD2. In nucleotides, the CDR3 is TGTGCCAGCCGACGGCTAGCGGGGAGGGATACGCAGTATTTT. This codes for CASRRLAGRDTQYF.